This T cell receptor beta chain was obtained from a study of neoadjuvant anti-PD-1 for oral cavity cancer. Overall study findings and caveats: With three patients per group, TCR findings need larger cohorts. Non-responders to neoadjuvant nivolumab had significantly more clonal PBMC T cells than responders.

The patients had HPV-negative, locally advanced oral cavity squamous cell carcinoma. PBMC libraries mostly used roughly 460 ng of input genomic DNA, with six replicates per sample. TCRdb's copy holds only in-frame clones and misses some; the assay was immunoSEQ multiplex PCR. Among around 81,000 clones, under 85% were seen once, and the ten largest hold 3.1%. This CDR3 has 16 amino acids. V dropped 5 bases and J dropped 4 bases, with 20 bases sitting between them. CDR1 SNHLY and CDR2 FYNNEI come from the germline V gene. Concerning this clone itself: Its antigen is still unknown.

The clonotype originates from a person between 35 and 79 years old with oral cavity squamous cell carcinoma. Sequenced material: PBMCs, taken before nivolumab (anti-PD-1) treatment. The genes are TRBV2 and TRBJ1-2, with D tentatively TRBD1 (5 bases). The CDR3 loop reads CASSPSRDFQLYGYTF. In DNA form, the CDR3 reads TGTGCCAGCAGTCCATCACGGGACTTCCAACTCTATGGCTACACCTTC.